The 28 T cell receptor beta chains presented below share a single source sample, sequenced in a study of T cells in tuberculosis. This table comes from immunoSEQ multiplex PCR, and its TCRdb copy is limited to in-frame clones, with some not included. The table has about 29,000 clones, more than 85% seen once. Sequencing was performed on PBMCs. The receptors come from a donor between 5 and 29 years old with latent tuberculosis or without tuberculosis infection.

V gene TRBV6-5 combines with J gene TRBJ2-1, with 7 bases identical to TRBD2. Germline V gene sequence: CDR1 MNHEY, CDR2 SVGAGI. This CDR3 region has 14 residues. The junction had 8 bases not matched to a gene; V was cut back by 10 bases and J by 2 bases. The CDR3 DNA is TGTGCCACCGGATTGGGGGGGACCTACAATGAGCAGTTCTTC. Its protein product is CATGLGGTYNEQFF.

V is TRBV2 and J is TRBJ2-7; TRBD2 matches 7 bases. This CDR3 spans 14 amino acids. Trimming cost V 6 bases and J 4 bases; bases outside gene matches: 9. Germline loops: CDR1 SNHLY, CDR2 FYNNEI. Here the CDR3 DNA reads TGTGCCAGCAGGGGTCGGCTAGCGGAATACGAGCAGTACTTC. This gives the protein CASRGRLAEYEQYF.

Only one count was recorded for this clone. The chain combines TRBV2 with TRBJ2-6; possible D gene TRBD1, 5 bases. Deletions cut 7 bases from V and 4 bases from J, with 8 bases between. Germline V lookup: CDR1 SNHLY, CDR2 FYNNEI. The CDR3 covers 13 residues. The CDR3 DNA is TGTGCCAGCACAGGGTACGGGGCCAACGTCCTGACTTTC. Translating it yields CASTGYGANVLTF.

The V call is TRBV7-9, the J call TRBJ1-1; tentative D call: TRBD1 (6 bases). V lost 1 base, J lost 0 bases, and 12 bases lay in between. The CDR3 sequence is 16 residues long. Germline V gene sequence: CDR1 SEHNR, CDR2 FQNEAQ (reference sequence). This CDR3 is CASSLVRTVLNTEAFF. CDR3 in DNA: TGTGCCAGCAGCTTAGTTCGGACAGTTTTGAACACTGAAGCTTTCTTT. Using reference TRBV7-9 and TRBJ1-1 for the parts outside the CDR3, the full variable domain is DTGVSQNPRHKITKRGQNVTFRCDPISEHNRLYWYRQTLGQGPEFLTYFQNEAQLEKSRLLSDRFSAERPKGSFSTLEIQRTEQGDSAMYLCASSLVRTVLNTEAFFGQGTRLTVV.

V gene TRBV2 combines with J gene TRBJ1-2; D remains unclear. V was shortened by 1 base and J by 8 bases, with 11 bases between the two germline ends. Germline values: CDR1 SNHLY, CDR2 FYNNEI. CDR3 size: 13 residues. The CDR3 coding sequence is TGTGCCAGCAGTGAAGGAGGTTTTGGAGGCTACACCTTC. Protein product: CASSEGGFGGYTF.

The V call is TRBV29-1, the J call TRBJ2-5; tentatively, D is TRBD1 (5 bases). Germline V gives CDR1 SQVTM, CDR2 ANQGSEA. The CDR3 runs 13 residues. V gave up 5 bases and J gave up 5 bases, with 15 bases separating them. CDR3 DNA sequence: TGCAGCGTTTTTACGACAGTGTGGGAGACCCAGTACTTC. It yields the protein CSVFTTVWETQYF.

The V gene is TRBV6-1, the J gene TRBJ2-1, with D maybe TRBD2 (6 bases). Trimming left V 2 bases short and J 9 bases short, with 8 bases between. This CDR3 spans 12 amino acids. Germline CDR1 reads MNHNS; CDR2 reads SASEGT. The CDR3 is CASSESGGEQFF. The CDR3 DNA is TGTGCCAGCAGTGAATCCGGGGGTGAGCAGTTCTTC.

This clone has more than one count but fewer than ten. V is TRBV18 and J is TRBJ2-7, with TRBD2 identical over 13 bases. Trimming at V came to 6 bases and at J to 7 bases, leaving 9 bases not matched to a gene. CDR1 is KGHSH and CDR2 is LQKENI in the germline V gene. The CDR3 is made up of 15 amino acids. CDR3 amino acids: CASSRGLAGDGEQYF. In nucleotides, the CDR3 is TGTGCCAGCTCCCGCGGACTAGCGGGAGATGGTGAGCAGTACTTC.

The chain has TRBV5-6 and TRBJ2-7, with 9 bases fitting TRBD2. Germline loops: CDR1 SGHDT, CDR2 YYEEEE. The CDR3 runs 16 residues. Trimming at V came to 0 bases and at J to 6 bases, leaving 10 bases not matched to a gene. The CDR3 DNA sequence: TGTGCCAGCAGCTTGGCCGAGCGGGGGGCCTTGGGCGAGCAGTACTTC. It translates to CASSLAERGALGEQYF. Complete variable domain (other parts from reference TRBV5-6 and TRBJ2-7): DAGVTQSPTHLIKTRGQQVTLRCSPKSGHDTVSWYQQALGQGPQFIFQYYEEEERQRGNFPDRFSGHQFPNYSSELNVNALLLGDSALYLCASSLAERGALGEQYFGPGTRLTVT.

This chain joins TRBV6-5 and TRBJ2-2; TRBD1 might be the D (5 bases). Per germline, CDR1 MNHEY and CDR2 SVGAGI. The CDR3 sequence is 11 residues long. V shed 11 bases and J shed 6 bases, with 10 bases lying between them. CDR3 protein: CAARGPGELFF. CDR3 bases: TGTGCCGCAAGGGGTCCCGGGGAGCTGTTTTTT.

The chain links TRBV6-4 to TRBJ2-1; maybe TRBD2 (6 bases). V was clipped by 0 bases and J by 6 bases, with 12 bases between them. The CDR3 runs to 15 residues. Germline values: CDR1 MRHNA, CDR2 SNTAGT. The DNA of the CDR3 is TGTGCCAGCAGTGACTCGGAGATGGGAGGCAATGAGCAGTTCTTC. Amino acid sequence: CASSDSEMGGNEQFF.

The V gene is TRBV21-1, the J gene TRBJ1-1; the DNA was not used to check the table's D call, TRBD1. TRBV21-1 is a pseudogene segment. CDR3 length: 14 amino acids. Here the CDR3 reads CASSKYGRTGEAFF. CDR3 nucleotide sequence: TGTGCCAGCAGCAAATACGGACGGACAGGAGAAGCTTTCTTT.

J is TRBJ2-2 and V is TRBV9, with TRBD2 as a possible D gene (5 bases). Germline V lookup: CDR1 SGDLS, CDR2 YYNGEE. The CDR3 is 15 residues long. Trimming removed 1 base from V and 6 bases from J, with 13 bases in between. The CDR3 reads CASSVLAGGAGELFF. The CDR3 DNA is TGTGCCAGCAGCGTACTAGCCGGTGGGGCCGGGGAGCTGTTTTTT.

V usage is TRBV9 and J usage is TRBJ2-5; TRBD2 aligns across 10 bases. The V gene's germline CDR1 is SGDLS and CDR2 YYNGEE. V shed 2 bases, J shed 2 bases, and the junction held 0 bases outside the gene matches. The CDR3 is 14 residues long. CDR3 sequence (DNA): TGTGCCAGCAGCGTGACTAGCGGGCAAGAGACCCAGTACTTC. Residues: CASSVTSGQETQYF.

The J gene is TRBJ1-1, the V gene TRBV19; no reliable D call. CDR1 is LNHDA and CDR2 is SQIVND in the germline V gene (reference sequence). Trimming pared 4 bases from V and 5 bases from J, leaving 14 bases between. CDR3 length: 14 residues. The CDR3 DNA reads as TGTGCCAGTAGTAGGGTCTGGGAGGGAACTGAAGCTTTCTTT. Protein product: CASSRVWEGTEAFF.

The rearrangement joins TRBV15 to TRBJ1-4, with D perhaps TRBD1 (5 bases). This CDR3 is built from 14 residues. Germline V gene sequence: CDR1 LNHNV, CDR2 YYDKDF (reference sequence). The ends were cut back, 3 bases at V and 8 bases at J, with 13 bases in the middle. Here the CDR3 reads CATSRNRLGEKLFF. The CDR3 region has the DNA TGTGCCACCAGCAGGAACAGGTTAGGAGAAAAACTGTTTTTT. Using reference TRBV15 and TRBJ1-4 for the parts outside the CDR3, the full variable domain is DAMVIQNPRYQVTQFGKPVTLSCSQTLNHNVMYWYQQKSSQAPKLLFHYYDKDFNNEADTPDNFQSRRPNTSFCFLDIRSPGLGDTAMYLCATSRNRLGEKLFFGSGTQLSVL.

The chain employs TRBV15 and TRBJ2-5, with D tentatively TRBD2 (6 bases). The ends were cut back, 1 base at V and 1 base at J, with 10 bases in the middle. CDR1 and CDR2 (germline): LNHNV, YYDKDF (reference sequence). The CDR3 has 15 amino acids. CDR3 sequence reads: CATSRGGTSQETQYF. The CDR3 bases are TGTGCCACCAGCAGAGGAGGGACTTCCCAAGAGACCCAGTACTTC.

V usage is TRBV5-4 and J usage is TRBJ2-7; TRBD2 agrees at 10 bases. CDR3 length: 16 residues. The germline V gene encodes CDR1 SGHNT and CDR2 YYREEE (reference sequence). Losses at the gene ends were 0 bases for V and 3 bases for J; bases not matched to a gene: 6. CDR3 DNA: TGTGCCAGCAGCTTGGGGCTAGCGGGGGCTCTCTACGAGCAGTACTTC. This codes for CASSLGLAGALYEQYF.

In DNA form, the CDR3 reads TGTGCCAGCAGTGAAGCTATGGACAGGGTAAACTATGGCTACACCTTC. Its protein is CASSEAMDRVNYGYTF. V gene TRBV6-1 combines with J gene TRBJ1-2, with 8 bases fitting TRBD1. The CDR3 runs to 16 residues. J lost 2 bases, V lost 0 bases, and 5 bases had no gene match. Per germline, CDR1 MNHNS and CDR2 SASEGT.

The CDR3 DNA is TGTGCCAGCCGCCTAATGTTGACAGGAATCTATGGCTACACCTTC. Translating gives CASRLMLTGIYGYTF. The genes are TRBV28 and TRBJ1-2; weak D call: TRBD1 (6 bases). Germline CDR1 is MDHEN and CDR2 is SYDVKM. The CDR3 has 15 residues. Trimming cost V 8 bases and J 4 bases, with 20 bases left between them.

The rearrangement links TRBV28 to TRBJ1-1, with D possibly being TRBD1 (6 bases). CDR1 MDHEN and CDR2 SYDVKM come from the germline V gene. CDR3 length equals 13 residues. V dropped 6 bases and J dropped 4 bases, with 12 bases sitting between them. The CDR3: CASSLQGITEAFF. The CDR3 coding sequence is TGTGCCAGCAGCCTACAGGGTATCACTGAAGCTTTCTTT.

The rearrangement joins TRBV6-1 to TRBJ2-7; D not resolved. The V end lost 4 bases, the J end lost 4 bases, and 11 bases lay between the germline ends. Germline CDR1 MNHNS, CDR2 SASEGT. The CDR3 loop spans 13 amino acids. The CDR3 DNA reads as TGTGCCAGCAGTGGCGCCCGTCAATACGAGCAGTACTTC. This translates into CASSGARQYEQYF.

The chain joins TRBV7-2 to TRBJ2-2; the match to TRBD2 covers 8 bases. CDR3 length equals 18 residues. With V trimmed by 2 bases and J by 5 bases, 13 bases remained unmatched. Germline lookup yields CDR1 SGHTA and CDR2 FQGNSA. The CDR3 sequence is CASSLLPFTGGPTGELFF. In DNA form, the CDR3 reads TGTGCCAGCAGCTTATTACCTTTTACGGGAGGGCCGACCGGGGAGCTGTTTTTT.

The chain recombines TRBV5-1 with TRBJ1-1, with D perhaps matching TRBD1 (5 bases). This CDR3 region has 12 residues. Trimming left V 3 bases short and J 4 bases short, with 7 bases between. Germline assignment: CDR1 SGHRS and CDR2 YFSETQ. Here the CDR3 reads CASSWGGTEAFF. CDR3 sequence (DNA): TGCGCCAGCAGCTGGGGGGGCACTGAAGCTTTCTTT.

The chain carries TRBV28 and TRBJ2-7, with TRBD2 as a possible D gene (5 bases). Per the germline V gene, CDR1 is MDHEN and CDR2 is SYDVKM. The CDR3 has 16 amino acids. Trimming took off 4 bases at V and 2 bases at J, with 18 bases between the two ends. The CDR3 DNA reads TGTGCCAGCAGTTCCCCCAAGGGTCGGGGAACCTACGAGCAGTACTTC. This translates into CASSSPKGRGTYEQYF.

The J gene is TRBJ2-5, the V gene TRBV12-1; the table gives TRBD2 as D, unverified against the DNA. TRBV12-1 constitutes a pseudogene. The CDR3 extends over 15 amino acids. The CDR3 loop reads CASIRSTSGEETQYF. CDR3 nucleotide sequence: TGTGCCAGCATCAGGAGTACTAGCGGGGAAGAGACCCAGTACTTC.

The J gene is TRBJ2-1, the V gene TRBV29-1; TRBD2 agrees at 7 bases. The CDR3 covers 14 residues. Trimming removed 6 bases from V and 4 bases from J; junction bases left unmatched: 9. The germline V gene has CDR1 SQVTM and CDR2 ANQGSEA. DNA of the CDR3: TGCAGCGTCTGGGTGGGGGAGGGATACAATGAGCAGTTCTTC. Amino acid sequence: CSVWVGEGYNEQFF.

The rearrangement joins TRBV7-6 to TRBJ2-1, with D tentatively TRBD2 (7 bases). V was trimmed by 4 bases and J by 5 bases, leaving 12 bases between them. This CDR3 has 14 residues. From germline, CDR1 is SGHVS and CDR2 FNYEAQ. The CDR3 region is CASSSRGGDNEQFF. CDR3 nucleotides: TGTGCCAGCAGCTCGAGGGGGGGCGACAATGAGCAGTTCTTC.